This T cell receptor beta chain derives from a study of T cells in Graves' hyperthyroidism and ophthalmopathy. This clonotype occurred many times. Antigen: not known. Amplification of TCR beta CDR3 regions used RNA as the template. RT-PCR in the first round (using the HTBI primer set) targeted the TCR CDR3. A single record per CDR3 protein comes from TCRdb applying MiXCR to the multiplex PCR reads. Of roughly 700,000 distinct CDR3 sequences listed, 14% were seen once; the top ten hold roughly 10%. After removal of 2 bases from V and 7 bases from J, the junction contained 16 bases not matched to a gene. Germline V CDR1 and CDR2: GTSNPN, SVGIG (reference sequence). This CDR3 spans 17 amino acids. Study observations and caveats: The model made its ophthalmopathy prediction, and onset followed a median 6.5 months later.

The TCR was taken from a woman younger than 30 with Graves' hyperthyroidism. The sample comprised blood. V usage is TRBV30 and J usage is TRBJ1-2; 10 positions agree with TRBD1. In DNA form, the CDR3 reads TGTGCCTGGAGTCCCTTTTGGGACAGGGGCGTCCGCGGTGGCTACACCTTC. This translates into CAWSPFWDRGVRGGYTF.